This section outlines one T cell receptor (beta chain) sequence together with its context. Unsorted material relied on tens of millions of PBMCs as the source of genomic DNA. This sample stems from a study of shared clonotypes between healthy human individuals. Sequenced by immunoSEQ multiplex PCR; TCRdb stores in-frame clones only, minus some. This sample yields about 490,000 clones, of which approximately 79% are seen a single time; about 12% belongs to the top ten. This receptor was taken from a woman between 40 and 55 years old in good health. Some clones in this sample may be carry-over from other donors' samples. Sequencing input: PBMCs.

CDR3: CSVGQGIDYEQYF. CDR3 DNA sequence: TGCAGCGTTGGACAGGGGATAGACTACGAGCAGTACTTC. The genes are TRBV29-1 and TRBJ2-7; 8 nucleotides align to TRBD1. The CDR3 is 13 residues long. The germline CDR1 and CDR2 sequences are SQVTM and ANQGSEA. V shed 4 bases, J shed 3 bases, and the junction held 5 bases outside the gene matches.